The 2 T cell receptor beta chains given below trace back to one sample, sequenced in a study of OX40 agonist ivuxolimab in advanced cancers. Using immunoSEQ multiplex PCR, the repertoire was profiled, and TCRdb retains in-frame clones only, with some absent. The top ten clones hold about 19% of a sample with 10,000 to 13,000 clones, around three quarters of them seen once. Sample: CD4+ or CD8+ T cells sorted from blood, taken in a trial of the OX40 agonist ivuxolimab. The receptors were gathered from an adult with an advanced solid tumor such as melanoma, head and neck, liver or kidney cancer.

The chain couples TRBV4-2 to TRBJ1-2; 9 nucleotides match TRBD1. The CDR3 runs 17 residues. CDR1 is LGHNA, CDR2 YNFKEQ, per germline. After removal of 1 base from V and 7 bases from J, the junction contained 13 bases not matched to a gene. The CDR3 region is CASSQGDRETGERGYTF. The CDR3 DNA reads TGTGCCAGCAGCCAAGGGGACAGGGAAACTGGGGAACGTGGCTACACCTTC.

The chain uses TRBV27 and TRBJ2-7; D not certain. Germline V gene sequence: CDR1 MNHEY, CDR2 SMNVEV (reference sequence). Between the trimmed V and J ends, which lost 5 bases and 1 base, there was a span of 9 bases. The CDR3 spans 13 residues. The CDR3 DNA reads TGTGCCAGCAGTCTTTCAGGTTCCTACGAGCAGTACTTC. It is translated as CASSLSGSYEQYF.